The 17 T cell receptor beta chains presented below share a single source sample, sequenced in a study of cytomegalovirus exposure and HLA in healthy donors. Here immunoSEQ multiplex PCR was the method, and the copy in TCRdb shows in-frame clones only, minus some. The table records 90,000 to 150,000 clones, around nine tenths of them present only once. Sample: PBMCs. The receptor set was obtained from a woman between 18 and 29 years old in good health and CMV-seropositive.

This clone showed up just once. The chain employs TRBV9 and TRBJ2-7, with 7 positions matching TRBD2. The V and J ends lost 5 bases and 2 bases, in that order; junction bases with no gene match: 4. From germline, CDR1 is SGDLS and CDR2 YYNGEE. The length of the CDR3 is 13 residues. The CDR3 here is CASSSSGTYEQYF. CDR3 in DNA: TGTGCCAGCAGTTCAAGCGGGACCTACGAGCAGTACTTC.

V usage is TRBV10-2 and J usage is TRBJ2-5; the match to TRBD1 covers 7 bases. Trimming at V came to 7 bases and at J to 1 base, leaving 6 bases not matched to a gene. Germline CDR1 and CDR2: WSHSY and SAAADI. This CDR3 has 14 residues. The CDR3, as DNA: TGCGCCAGCATTCCCGACAGGGCCCAAGAGACCCAGTACTTC. Translated, it gives CASIPDRAQETQYF.

J is TRBJ1-2 and V is TRBV4-1; 8 bases align to TRBD1. J was trimmed by 5 bases and V by 0 bases; bases with no gene match: 2. Germline V gene lookup returns CDR1 MGHRA and CDR2 YSYEKL. The CDR3 is made up of 14 amino acids. The CDR3 DNA sequence: TGCGCCAGCAGCCAAGAGACAGGGGCGTATGGCTACACCTTC. Translating gives CASSQETGAYGYTF.

This clone was picked up one time. The genes are TRBV11-3 and TRBJ2-2, with 7 positions matching TRBD2. J was trimmed by 5 bases and V by 1 base; bases with no gene match: 4. Germline V CDR1 and CDR2: SGHNT, YENEEA. The CDR3 has 15 residues. The CDR3 protein is CASSLGGSATGELFF. The CDR3 nucleotides read TGTGCCAGCAGCTTAGGCGGGAGTGCGACCGGGGAGCTGTTTTTT.

The chain joins TRBV13 to TRBJ1-3; possibly TRBD1 for D (6 bases). Looked up from germline, CDR1 is PRHDT and CDR2 is FYEKMQ (reference sequence). This CDR3 has 13 amino acids. Trimming left V 5 bases short and J 5 bases short, with 10 bases between. CDR3 coding DNA: TGTGCCAGCAGCACTGGGGACAGAAACACCATATATTTT. Amino acids: CASSTGDRNTIYF.

The chain has TRBV28 and TRBJ1-1; maybe TRBD1 (5 bases). The V end was cut by 3 bases, the J end by 0 bases, with 8 bases between. The CDR3 extends over 14 amino acids. From germline, CDR1 is MDHEN and CDR2 SYDVKM. CDR3 amino acids: CASSLKGVNTEAFF. In DNA, the CDR3 is TGTGCCAGCAGTTTGAAAGGGGTGAACACTGAAGCTTTCTTT.

CDR3 sequence (DNA): TGTGCCAGCAGCCTCCTCGGGGGGGCCACTGAAGCTTTCTTT. Its protein product is CASSLLGGATEAFF. V and J are TRBV7-3 and TRBJ1-1, with a weak D call TRBD1 (6 bases). The CDR3 covers 14 residues. Germline V gene sequence: CDR1 SGHTA, CDR2 FQGTGA. The V gene lost 5 bases and the J gene lost 4 bases, with 14 bases spanning the gap.

This clone is a singleton in its sample. The chain joins TRBV30 to TRBJ1-2; D unclear. This CDR3 is built from 12 residues. The germline CDR1 and CDR2 sequences are GTSNPN and SVGIG (reference sequence). V was shortened by 0 bases and J by 4 bases, with 6 bases between the two germline ends. CDR3 sequence: CAWSVFVYGYTF. The CDR3 nucleotides read TGTGCCTGGAGTGTGTTCGTCTATGGCTACACCTTC.

The chain couples TRBV10-2 to TRBJ1-1; TRBD1 is a possible D gene (6 bases). This CDR3 has 14 amino acids. Trimming took 6 bases from V and 6 from J, leaving 17 bases between them. Germline values: CDR1 WSHSY, CDR2 SAAADI. The CDR3 DNA is TGCGCCAGCAGGGGACGGCAGGGGTTGGCTGAAGCTTTCTTT. It codes for CASRGRQGLAEAFF.

The chain joins TRBV5-4 to TRBJ2-3; 9 bases are shared with TRBD2. The germline V gene has CDR1 SGHNT and CDR2 YYREEE (reference sequence). The junction had 7 bases not matched to a gene; V was cut back by 4 bases and J by 4 bases. The CDR3 sequence is 15 residues long. The CDR3 loop reads CASSIAGAGADTQYF. DNA for the CDR3: TGTGCCAGCAGCATAGCGGGGGCCGGAGCAGATACGCAGTATTTT. Supplemented by reference TRBV5-4 and TRBJ2-3, the full variable domain reads ETGVTQSPTHLIKTRGQQVTLRCSSQSGHNTVSWYQQALGQGPQFIFQYYREEENGRGNFPPRFSGLQFPNYSSELNVNALELDDSALYLCASSIAGAGADTQYFGPGTRLTVL.

The chain recombines TRBV6-6 with TRBJ2-7, with D perhaps matching TRBD2 (6 bases). The CDR3 is 14 amino acids. V lost 4 bases and J lost 2, with 12 bases in between. CDR1 is MNHNY and CDR2 is SVGAGI in the germline V gene (reference sequence). The CDR3 reads CASSFRDSPYEQYF. The CDR3 bases are TGTGCCAGCAGTTTCCGGGACTCCCCCTACGAGCAGTACTTC.

The chain joins TRBV5-4 to TRBJ1-2; possible D gene TRBD1, 6 bases. CDR1 is SGHNT, CDR2 YYREEE, per germline (reference sequence). The CDR3 has 16 amino acids. V gave up 3 bases and J gave up 7 bases, with 22 bases separating them. CDR3 region: CASSSPKGGALGGYTF. The DNA of the CDR3 is TGTGCCAGCAGCTCCCCCAAGGGGGGGGCCCTGGGTGGCTACACCTTC.

J is TRBJ1-1 and V is TRBV4-1, with TRBD1 matching over 7 bases. CDR1 and CDR2 from the germline V gene are MGHRA and YSYEKL. The CDR3 runs 17 residues. After removal of 4 bases from V and 1 base from J, the junction contained 12 bases not matched to a gene. CDR3 DNA: TGCGCCAGCAGCCCGACAGGGAGTATTTTTGGGAACACTGAAGCTTTCTTT. Translating it yields CASSPTGSIFGNTEAFF.

This CDR3 is CASERGGGTEAFF. The CDR3 DNA follows: TGTGCCTCCGAACGGGGGGGCGGCACTGAAGCTTTCTTT. The chain joins TRBV7-2 to TRBJ1-1; perhaps TRBD1 as D (6 bases). CDR3 length: 13 amino acids. The germline V gene has CDR1 SGHTA and CDR2 FQGNSA. V lost 11 bases and J lost 4, with 17 bases in between.

A single count supports this clone. The V gene is TRBV5-1, the J gene TRBJ2-7; perhaps TRBD2 as D (6 bases). V dropped 0 bases and J dropped 3 bases, with 10 bases sitting between them. The CDR3 consists of 14 residues. Germline V gives CDR1 SGHRS, CDR2 YFSETQ. In DNA, the CDR3 is TGCGCCAGCAGCTTGGCAAGGGGACTCTACGAGCAGTACTTC. Residues: CASSLARGLYEQYF.

CDR3 coding DNA: TGTGCCAGCAGCTCGGGACTTAACAGACAGACCCAGTACTTC. It is translated as CASSSGLNRQTQYF. The chain couples TRBV5-6 to TRBJ2-5, with a possible D match to TRBD2 (6 bases). V was clipped by 3 bases and J by 6 bases, with 15 bases between them. This CDR3 comprises 14 residues. Germline V lookup: CDR1 SGHDT, CDR2 YYEEEE.

V and J are TRBV4-2 and TRBJ2-1; 8 bases are a match to TRBD1. The CDR3 has 15 residues. V dropped 4 bases and J dropped 7; count of bases not matched to a gene: 9. Germline V gene data show CDR1 as LGHNA and CDR2 as YNFKEQ. The CDR3 sequence: CASSLVATGGNEQFF. The CDR3 DNA is TGTGCCAGCAGCCTTGTCGCAACAGGGGGAAATGAGCAGTTCTTC.